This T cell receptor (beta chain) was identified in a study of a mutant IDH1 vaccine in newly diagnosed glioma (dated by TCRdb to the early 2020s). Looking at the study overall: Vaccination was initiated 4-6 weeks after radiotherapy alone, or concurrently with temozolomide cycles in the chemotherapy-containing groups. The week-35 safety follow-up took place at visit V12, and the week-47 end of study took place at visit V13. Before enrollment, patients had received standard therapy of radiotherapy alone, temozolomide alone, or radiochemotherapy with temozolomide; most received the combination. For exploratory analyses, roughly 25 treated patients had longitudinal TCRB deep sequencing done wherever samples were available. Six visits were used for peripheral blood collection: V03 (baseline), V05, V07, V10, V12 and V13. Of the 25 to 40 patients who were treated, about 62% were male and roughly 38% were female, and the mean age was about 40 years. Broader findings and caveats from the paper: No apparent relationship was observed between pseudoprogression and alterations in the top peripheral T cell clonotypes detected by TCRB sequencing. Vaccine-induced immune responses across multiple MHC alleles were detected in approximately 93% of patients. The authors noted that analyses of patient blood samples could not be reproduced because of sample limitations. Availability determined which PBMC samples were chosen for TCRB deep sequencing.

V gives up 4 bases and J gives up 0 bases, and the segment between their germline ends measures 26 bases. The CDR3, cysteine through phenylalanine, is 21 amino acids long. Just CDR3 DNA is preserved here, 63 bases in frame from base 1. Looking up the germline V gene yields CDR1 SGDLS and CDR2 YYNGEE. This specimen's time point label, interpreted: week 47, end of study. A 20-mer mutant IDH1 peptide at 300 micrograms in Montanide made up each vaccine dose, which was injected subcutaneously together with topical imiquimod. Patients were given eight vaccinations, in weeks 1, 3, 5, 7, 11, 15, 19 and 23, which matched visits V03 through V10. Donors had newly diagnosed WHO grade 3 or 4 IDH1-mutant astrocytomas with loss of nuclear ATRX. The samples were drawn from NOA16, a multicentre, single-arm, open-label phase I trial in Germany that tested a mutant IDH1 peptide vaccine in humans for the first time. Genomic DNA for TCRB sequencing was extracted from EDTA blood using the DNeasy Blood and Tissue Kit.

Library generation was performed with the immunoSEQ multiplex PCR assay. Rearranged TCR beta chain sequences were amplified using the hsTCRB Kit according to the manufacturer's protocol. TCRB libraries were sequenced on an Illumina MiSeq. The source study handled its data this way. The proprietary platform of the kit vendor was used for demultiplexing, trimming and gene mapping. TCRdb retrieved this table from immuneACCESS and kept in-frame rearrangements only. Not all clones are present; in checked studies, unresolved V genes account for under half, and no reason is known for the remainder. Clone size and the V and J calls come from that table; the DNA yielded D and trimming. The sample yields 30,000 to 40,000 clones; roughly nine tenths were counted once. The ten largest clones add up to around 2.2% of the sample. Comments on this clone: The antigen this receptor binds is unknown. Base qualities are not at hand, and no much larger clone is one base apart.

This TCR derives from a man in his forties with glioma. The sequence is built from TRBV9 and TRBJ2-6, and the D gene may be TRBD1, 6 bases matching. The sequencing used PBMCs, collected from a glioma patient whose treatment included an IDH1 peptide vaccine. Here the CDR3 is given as CASSPGPTGNLISSGANVLTF. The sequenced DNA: TGTGCCAGCAGCCCCGGCCCCACAGGGAACCTAATCAGCTCTGGGGCCAACGTCCTGACTTTC.